This entry lists 27 T cell receptor beta chains sequenced from one sample in a study of cytomegalovirus exposure and HLA in healthy donors. PCR employed 60 Vbeta and 13 Jbeta primers. Sequencing was performed with immunoSEQ multiplex PCR; in TCRdb, only in-frame clones are kept and a portion is missing. This sample has 210,000 or so clones; almost 80% occur once, and the top ten carry around 2%. Source material: PBMCs. The receptors were gathered from a young man in good health and CMV-seronegative.

This chain joins TRBV27 and TRBJ1-2; TRBD1 matches at 7 bases. CDR1 and CDR2 from the germline V gene are MNHEY and SMNVEV (reference sequence). J gave up 7 bases and V 4 bases, and 6 bases lay outside the gene matches. This CDR3 has 13 residues. The CDR3 bases are TGTGCCAGCAGTTATAGGGGGCGGGGTGGCTACACCTTC. It specifies CASSYRGRGGYTF.

V usage is TRBV9 and J usage is TRBJ2-7, with D maybe TRBD1 (6 bases). From germline, CDR1 is SGDLS and CDR2 YYNGEE. Trimming removed 9 bases at V and 0 bases at J, with 22 bases between. The CDR3 has 16 residues. The CDR3 is CATDPHRDTSSYEQYF. DNA of the CDR3: TGTGCCACAGACCCCCACCGGGACACGAGCTCCTACGAGCAGTACTTC.

This chain connects TRBV27 to TRBJ2-7; 10 nucleotides agree with TRBD1. The junction had 5 bases not matched to a gene; V was cut back by 4 bases and J by 5 bases. This CDR3 region has 14 residues. From germline, CDR1 is MNHEY and CDR2 SMNVEV (reference sequence). The chain's CDR3 is CASSSRDRGHEQYF. CDR3 coding DNA: TGTGCCAGCAGTTCCCGGGACAGGGGTCACGAGCAGTACTTC.

In regard to this clone: Other DNA sequences within the sample encode an identical CDR3. The chain couples TRBV6-5 to TRBJ1-3; D ambiguous. V was trimmed by 0 bases and J by 0 bases, leaving 9 bases between them. This CDR3 contains 16 residues. Germline lookup yields CDR1 MNHEY and CDR2 SVGAGI. The CDR3 reads CASSYSRGSSGNTIYF. The CDR3 DNA reads TGTGCCAGCAGTTACTCGAGAGGGAGCTCTGGAAACACCATATATTTT.

This clone was recorded a few times. The chain couples TRBV27 to TRBJ1-1; 11 bases are a match to TRBD1. V was clipped by 5 bases and J by 6 bases; unmatched bases: 14. This CDR3 is built from 17 residues. The germline V gene has CDR1 MNHEY and CDR2 SMNVEV (reference sequence). CDR3 loop: CASSRHGTGGFSAEAFF. CDR3 nucleotides: TGTGCCAGCAGTCGACACGGGACAGGGGGTTTTAGCGCTGAAGCTTTCTTT.

Written as DNA, the CDR3 is TGTGCCAGCTCACCTTCAAGAGGGAATCAGCCCCAGCATTTT. Its translation: CASSPSRGNQPQHF. V is TRBV18 and J is TRBJ1-5; unclear D gene. The V gene lost 3 bases and the J gene lost 4 bases, with 10 bases spanning the gap. Germline CDR1 is KGHSH and CDR2 is LQKENI. This CDR3 is 14 amino acids long. The full variable domain, rest sourced from reference TRBV18 and TRBJ1-5, is NAGVMQNPRHLVRRRGQEARLRCSPMKGHSHVYWYRQLPEEGLKFMVYLQKENIIDESGMPKERFSAEFPKEGPSILRIQQVVRGDSAAYFCASSPSRGNQPQHFGDGTRLSIL.

V gene TRBV11-2 combines with J gene TRBJ2-7; TRBD1 agrees at 8 bases. The germline V gene has CDR1 SGHAT and CDR2 FQNNGV. This CDR3 comprises 14 residues. J gave up 7 bases and V 1 base, and 6 bases lay outside the gene matches. The CDR3 region has the DNA TGTGCCAGCAGCTTAGGACAGGGGCTTGTAGAGCAGTACTTC. Its protein product is CASSLGQGLVEQYF.

The V and J genes are TRBV6-1 and TRBJ1-2; possibly TRBD1 for D (5 bases). Germline V CDR1 and CDR2: MNHNS, SASEGT. There are 12 residues in the CDR3. The V end lost 5 bases, the J end lost 9 bases, and 13 bases lay between the germline ends. The CDR3 spells CASSLAGGSYTF. The CDR3 DNA reads as TGTGCCAGCAGTTTGGCCGGGGGTAGCTACACCTTC.

The count of this clone is one. The rearrangement joins TRBV7-9 to TRBJ2-5; D perhaps matches TRBD1 (6 bases). V was shortened by 4 bases and J by 4 bases, with 13 bases between the two germline ends. Germline loops: CDR1 SEHNR, CDR2 FQNEAQ (reference sequence). The CDR3 sequence is 14 residues long. CDR3 region: CASSYRQDRETQYF. CDR3 DNA: TGTGCCAGCAGCTACAGACAGGATCGAGAGACCCAGTACTTC. The whole variable domain, remainder taken from reference TRBV7-9 and TRBJ2-5, is DTGVSQNPRHKITKRGQNVTFRCDPISEHNRLYWYRQTLGQGPEFLTYFQNEAQLEKSRLLSDRFSAERPKGSFSTLEIQRTEQGDSAMYLCASSYRQDRETQYFGPGTRLLVL.

The chain couples TRBV6-5 to TRBJ1-1; a possible D gene is TRBD1 (5 bases). The CDR3 has 15 amino acids. Germline-derived CDR1 and CDR2 are MNHEY and SVGAGI. The V end lost 7 bases, the J end lost 1 base, and 16 bases lay between the germline ends. CDR3 loop: CASIQPGGWNTEAFF. CDR3 nucleotide sequence: TGTGCCAGCATTCAACCGGGGGGATGGAACACTGAAGCTTTCTTT.

V is TRBV5-1 and J is TRBJ1-1, with TRBD1 matching over 10 bases. Trimming removed 2 bases from V and 7 bases from J; junction bases left unmatched: 8. Germline V CDR1 and CDR2: SGHRS, YFSETQ. The CDR3 loop spans 15 amino acids. The CDR3 protein is CASSFRQGARIEAFF. CDR3 DNA: TGCGCCAGCAGCTTCCGACAGGGGGCGCGGATTGAAGCTTTCTTT. Variable domain in full (rest from reference TRBV5-1 and TRBJ1-1): KAGVTQTPRYLIKTRGQQVTLSCSPISGHRSVSWYQQTPGQGLQFLFEYFSETQRNKGNFPGRFSGRQFSNSRSEMNVSTLELGDSALYLCASSFRQGARIEAFFGQGTRLTVV.

The V call is TRBV28, the J call TRBJ1-5; TRBD1 is a possible D gene (5 bases). Germline-derived CDR1 and CDR2 are MDHEN and SYDVKM. This CDR3 is 14 amino acids long. V was pared by 7 bases and J by 4 bases, with 14 bases between. In DNA, the CDR3 is TGTGCCAGCAATCCACTCGGGGGGAATCAGCCCCAGCATTTT. Translation gives CASNPLGGNQPQHF.

The chain is built from TRBV5-6 and TRBJ1-1; no reliable D call. Germline assignment: CDR1 SGHDT and CDR2 YYEEEE. Trimming left V 0 bases short and J 1 base short, with 4 bases between. The CDR3 runs 13 residues. The CDR3 nucleotides read TGTGCCAGCAGCTTGGGCAGGAACACTGAAGCTTTCTTT. Translated, it gives CASSLGRNTEAFF.

The V call is TRBV30, the J call TRBJ1-5, with 8 bases that match TRBD1. This CDR3 has 18 amino acids. CDR1 and CDR2 from the germline V gene are GTSNPN and SVGIG (reference sequence). J gave up 0 bases and V 5 bases, and 15 bases lay outside the gene matches. The DNA of the CDR3 is TGTGCCTGGGGACCCCGGGACAGGCTCGTTTATAGCAATCAGCCCCAGCATTTT. This sequence encodes CAWGPRDRLVYSNQPQHF.

The V gene is TRBV7-2, the J gene TRBJ2-7; TRBD1 matches 8 bases. The germline gives CDR1 SGHTA, CDR2 FQGNSA. Trimming took 1 base from V and 3 from J; bases not matched to a gene: 5. The CDR3 is 15 residues long. DNA of the CDR3: TGTGCCAGCAGCTTAGTGGGGACAGGCCTCTACGAGCAGTACTTC. Its translation is CASSLVGTGLYEQYF.

This clone was counted between two and nine times. The CDR3 reads CASSPTSLSYNEQFF. As DNA, the CDR3 is TGCGCCAGCAGCCCGACTAGCCTCTCCTACAATGAGCAGTTCTTC. The rearrangement joins TRBV5-1 to TRBJ2-1; 7 nucleotides line up with TRBD2. CDR3 length equals 15 residues. The V segment lost 4 bases and the J segment 0 bases; nucleotides outside the gene matches: 4. The germline gives CDR1 SGHRS, CDR2 YFSETQ. Looking up the rest from reference TRBV5-1 and TRBJ2-1 gives the full variable domain: KAGVTQTPRYLIKTRGQQVTLSCSPISGHRSVSWYQQTPGQGLQFLFEYFSETQRNKGNFPGRFSGRQFSNSRSEMNVSTLELGDSALYLCASSPTSLSYNEQFFGPGTRLTVL.

This rearrangement joins TRBV9 to TRBJ2-1, with 9 nucleotides matching TRBD2. V lost 0 bases and J lost 5; bases outside the gene matches: 3. Looked up from germline, CDR1 is SGDLS and CDR2 is YYNGEE. The CDR3 covers 15 residues. The CDR3 region is CASSVATSGDNEQFF. The CDR3 region has the DNA TGTGCCAGCAGCGTAGCGACTAGCGGAGACAATGAGCAGTTCTTC.

This chain uses TRBV7-8 with TRBJ1-4, with D perhaps TRBD1 (5 bases). The V end lost 3 bases, the J end lost 4 bases, and 15 bases lay between the germline ends. The CDR3 runs 16 residues. The V gene's germline CDR1 is SGHVS and CDR2 FQNEAQ. The CDR3 here is CASSLGWGEYNEKLFF. CDR3 DNA sequence: TGTGCCAGCAGCTTGGGCTGGGGGGAATATAATGAAAAACTGTTTTTT.

The V call is TRBV30, the J call TRBJ2-5; D might be TRBD1 (6 bases). The V end lost 4 bases, the J end lost 5 bases, and 8 bases lay between the germline ends. There are 11 residues in the CDR3. Looked up from germline, CDR1 is GTSNPN and CDR2 is SVGIG (reference sequence). The DNA for the CDR3 is TGTGCCTGGAACAGGGAGGAGACCCAGTACTTC. It yields the protein CAWNREETQYF.

This chain connects TRBV5-1 to TRBJ2-3; no clear D gene. This CDR3 is built from 16 residues. From germline, CDR1 is SGHRS and CDR2 YFSETQ. Trimming removed 0 bases at V and 0 bases at J, with 11 bases between. The CDR3 loop reads CASSLDTASSTDTQYF. DNA of the CDR3: TGCGCCAGCAGCTTGGACACAGCTTCTAGCACAGATACGCAGTATTTT.

V gene TRBV28 combines with J gene TRBJ2-7; 9 bases map to TRBD2. CDR1 is MDHEN and CDR2 is SYDVKM in the germline V gene. There are 16 residues in the CDR3. Losses at the gene ends were 5 bases for V and 4 bases for J; bases not matched to a gene: 12. DNA of the CDR3: TGTGCCAGCAGTCTTGGTACTGCGACTAGCGGTTACGAGCAGTACTTC. Its protein is CASSLGTATSGYEQYF. Using reference TRBV28 and TRBJ2-7 for the parts outside the CDR3, the full variable domain is DVKVTQSSRYLVKRTGEKVFLECVQDMDHENMFWYRQDPGLGLRLIYFSYDVKMKEKGDIPEGYSVSREKKERFSLILESASTNQTSMYLCASSLGTATSGYEQYFGPGTRLTVT.

This clone was recorded a few times. Other nucleotide sequences from this sample produce the same CDR3. This chain connects TRBV6-4 to TRBJ2-6; D not certain. CDR3 length: 15 residues. Per the germline V gene, CDR1 is MRHNA and CDR2 is SNTAGT. V was cut by 0 bases and J by 0 bases, with 3 bases left in between. The CDR3, as DNA: TGTGCCAGCAGTGACTCGAGCTCTGGGGCCAACGTCCTGACTTTC. It encodes CASSDSSSGANVLTF.

This clone was picked up a small number of times. The J gene is TRBJ2-7, the V gene TRBV5-1; the match to TRBD2 covers 11 bases. CDR3 length: 16 residues. J was trimmed by 0 bases and V by 1 base; bases with no gene match: 3. Germline V gene lookup returns CDR1 SGHRS and CDR2 YFSETQ. This CDR3 reads CASSLSSGGPSYEQYF. Written as DNA, the CDR3 is TGCGCCAGCAGCTTGTCTAGCGGGGGGCCCTCCTACGAGCAGTACTTC.

The chain has TRBV4-2 and TRBJ2-2, with unresolved D. Germline lookup yields CDR1 LGHNA and CDR2 YNFKEQ. The V end was cut by 0 bases, the J end by 5 bases, with 10 bases between. CDR3 length: 15 residues. The CDR3 DNA reads as TGTGCCAGCAGCCAAGATCGACAAACGACCGGGGAGCTGTTTTTT. Its translation is CASSQDRQTTGELFF.

The genes are TRBV19 and TRBJ1-2; 8 bases map to TRBD1. V lost 5 bases to trimming and J lost 5 bases; unmatched junction nucleotides: 4. The CDR3 sequence is 13 residues long. CDR1 is LNHDA and CDR2 is SQIVND in the germline V gene (reference sequence). This chain's CDR3 is CASSDTGGYGYTF. CDR3 in DNA: TGTGCCAGTAGTGACACAGGGGGGTATGGCTACACCTTC.

The chain employs TRBV25-1 and TRBJ1-4, with D possibly matching TRBD1 (6 bases). Germline V lookup: CDR1 MGHDK, CDR2 SYGVNS. V gave up 6 bases and J gave up 8 bases, with 22 bases separating them. The CDR3 is 16 amino acids. DNA of the CDR3: TGTGCCAGCAGGTCCCCCACCGGGACAAGAGGGGAAAAACTGTTTTTT. Translated: CASRSPTGTRGEKLFF.

This rearrangement joins TRBV29-1 to TRBJ1-1, with D possibly being TRBD1 (6 bases). V was shortened by 8 bases and J by 2 bases, with 15 bases between the two germline ends. Germline V lookup: CDR1 SQVTM, CDR2 ANQGSEA. This CDR3 has 13 amino acids. The CDR3 bases are TGCAGCATCATAAGGGGGTCTAACACTGAAGCTTTCTTT. Translating gives CSIIRGSNTEAFF. The full variable domain, with the rest looked up from reference TRBV29-1 and TRBJ1-1, is SAVISQKPSRDICQRGTSLTIQCQVDSQVTMMFWYRQQPGQSLTLIATANQGSEATYESGFVIDKFPISRPNLTFSTLTVSNMSPEDSSIYLCSIIRGSNTEAFFGQGTRLTVV.